The rows below give T cell receptor beta chains drawn from one sample of a study of radiation and T cells in renal cell carcinoma. Assay used: immunoSEQ multiplex PCR; TCRdb lists only in-frame clones, some missing. The sample includes about 150,000 clones, roughly 86% of them seen just once. This material consisted of blood, taken from a patient whose treatment included radiotherapy and nephrectomy. These receptors were obtained from a woman between 50 and 59 years old with renal cell carcinoma. CDR3s include the opening cysteine and the closing phenylalanine or tryptophan. The order of the fields is CDR3 length, clone size, D gene, V gene, J gene, CDR3 protein, CDR3 DNA. A D gene is named only where the DNA matches it firmly. Some rows mark clone size as missing; the rest say once, few, many or name a class of expanded clone.

>13|.|.|TRBV5-6|TRBJ2-2
CASSAAGIGELFF
TGTGCCAGCAGCGCCGCCGGGATCGGGGAGCTGTTTTTT
>12|.|.|TRBV7-8|TRBJ2-5
CASSLARETQYF
TGTGCCAGCAGCTTAGCTAGAGAGACCCAGTACTTC
>14|once|TRBD1|TRBV10-3|TRBJ1-1
CAIRKTGEGTEAFF
TGTGCCATCAGGAAGACAGGGGAAGGCACTGAAGCTTTCTTT
>14|.|TRBD1|TRBV18|TRBJ2-7
CASSLLTGDHEQYF
TGTGCCAGCTCACTCCTCACAGGGGACCACGAGCAGTACTTC
>17|.|.|TRBV19|TRBJ2-1
CASSTSLRQLTYNEQFF
TGTGCCAGTAGTACCTCCCTCAGACAGCTAACCTACAATGAGCAGTTCTTC
>15|.|.|TRBV6-5|TRBJ2-3
CASSYDRKGTDTQYF
TGTGCCAGCAGTTACGACAGGAAAGGCACAGATACGCAGTATTTT
>14|.|TRBD1|TRBV12-5|TRBJ1-4
CASGPRGQVEKLFF
TGTGCTAGTGGCCCTAGGGGGCAGGTTGAAAAACTGTTTTTT
>15|.|TRBD1|TRBV5-1|TRBJ2-7
CASSSRQGDLYEQYF
TGCGCCAGCAGCTCCCGACAGGGGGATCTCTACGAGCAGTACTTC
>14|.|.|TRBV21-1|TRBJ2-7
CASSTDDGAYEQYF
TGTGCCAGCAGCACTGACGACGGAGCCTACGAGCAGTACTTC
>18|.|.|TRBV5-1|TRBJ2-7
CASSLGVRGPPYHYEQYF
TGCGCCAGCAGCCTGGGTGTTCGAGGCCCCCCTTACCACTACGAGCAGTACTTC
>14|few|TRBD1|TRBV25-1|TRBJ1-1
CASRRWEGASEAFF
TGTGCCAGCAGGAGGTGGGAGGGGGCCTCTGAAGCTTTCTTT
>14|once|TRBD1|TRBV6-5|TRBJ2-7
CASISGQRSYEQYF
TGTGCCAGCATATCGGGACAGCGCTCCTACGAGCAGTACTTC
>16|.|.|TRBV19|TRBJ1-2
CASSIDTQWPHYGYTF
TGTGCCAGTAGTATAGATACACAATGGCCCCACTATGGCTACACCTTC
>14|once|TRBD1|TRBV10-1|TRBJ2-5
CASSRDREGETQYF
TGCGCCAGCAGTCGGGACAGGGAAGGAGAGACCCAGTACTTC
>15|.|.|TRBV6-5|TRBJ1-5
CASSQGWGQNQPQHF
TGTGCCAGCAGCCAAGGTTGGGGGCAAAATCAGCCCCAGCATTTT
>15|.|.|TRBV5-4|TRBJ1-1
CASTPGLGVWTEAFF
TGTGCCAGCACCCCTGGCTTGGGGGTATGGACTGAAGCTTTCTTT
>14|.|.|TRBV7-9|TRBJ1-1
CASSYGQQWTEAFF
TGTGCCAGCAGCTACGGGCAGCAGTGGACTGAAGCTTTCTTT
>14|.|.|TRBV18|TRBJ1-2
CASSPGTSNYGYTF
TGTGCCAGCTCACCAGGGACGTCTAACTATGGCTACACCTTC
>15|.|.|TRBV11-2|TRBJ2-3
CASTEQGSSTDTQYF
TGTGCCAGCACCGAACAGGGCTCTAGCACAGATACGCAGTATTTT
>15|.|TRBD1|TRBV19|TRBJ2-1
CASSGDRGAYNEQFF
TGTGCCAGTAGTGGGGACAGGGGAGCCTACAATGAGCAGTTCTTC
>12|.|.|TRBV9|TRBJ1-2
CASSVDSYGYTF
TGTGCCAGCAGCGTCGACAGCTATGGCTACACCTTC
>11|.|.|TRBV7-2|TRBJ1-3
CASSLEDFVYF
TGTGCCAGCAGCTTAGAGGATTTCGTATATTTT
>14|.|.|TRBV9|TRBJ2-7
CASSPNLRGAEQYF
TGTGCCAGCAGCCCGAACCTCAGGGGAGCCGAGCAGTACTTC
>15|.|TRBD1|TRBV6-1|TRBJ2-3
CASRLGTGGADTQYF
TGTGCCAGCAGGTTGGGGACAGGGGGCGCGGATACGCAGTATTTT
>13|.|.|TRBV18|TRBJ2-5
CASSELGVETQYF
TGTGCCAGCTCAGAATTAGGGGTCGAGACCCAGTACTTC
>12|once|TRBD1|TRBV7-2|TRBJ1-2
CASSSTGYGYTF
TGTGCCAGCAGCTCGACAGGGTATGGCTACACCTTC
>14|.|TRBD1|TRBV19|TRBJ2-7
CASSTTGVPHEQYF
TGTGCCAGTAGTACTACAGGGGTCCCCCACGAGCAGTACTTC
>14|few|TRBD1|TRBV27|TRBJ1-6
CASRRGQGMSPLHF
TGTGCCAGCAGACGAGGACAGGGAATGTCACCCCTCCACTTT
>16|.|.|TRBV14|TRBJ2-3
CASSQDRADSTDTQYF
TGTGCCAGCAGCCAAGATAGGGCGGACAGCACAGATACGCAGTATTTT